Listed below are T cell receptor beta chains from one sample, sequenced in a study of T cell responses to AZD1222 COVID-19 vaccine. TCRdb keeps only in-frame clones here, not all; method: immunoSEQ multiplex PCR. This sample has about 140,000 clones, with more than 90% found just once. This specimen was peripheral blood, taken on day 0 of AZD1222 vaccination. The source of these receptors is an adult in good health. Each CDR3 is given with its conserved first and last residue. D genes are given only for firm matches. Where a row states a size, it is once, few, many or the class of an expanded clone; other rows omit it.

cdr3_nt: TGTGCCAGCAGCTTAGCGGTCTACAATGAGCAGTTCTTC
cdr3_aa: CASSLAVYNEQFF
clone_size: .
j_call: TRBJ2-1
d_call: .
v_call: TRBV6-2/TRBV6-3

cdr3_nt: TGTGCCAGCAGCTTATACAGGGGGTATGAGCAGTTCTTC
cdr3_aa: CASSLYRGYEQFF
clone_size: .
j_call: TRBJ2-1
d_call: TRBD1
v_call: TRBV11-2

cdr3_nt: TGTGCCAGCAGCGTAGGAGTCACGACTAGCGGGGGAAATGAGCAGTTCTTC
cdr3_aa: CASSVGVTTSGGNEQFF
clone_size: .
j_call: TRBJ2-1
d_call: TRBD2
v_call: TRBV9

cdr3_nt: TGTGCCAGCAGCTTGGACAGTGGGTTTTACAATGAGCAGTTCTTC
cdr3_aa: CASSLDSGFYNEQFF
clone_size: .
j_call: TRBJ2-1
d_call: .
v_call: TRBV5-6

cdr3_nt: TGTGCCAGCAGCGTCACACCGGGCTCCTACGAGCAGTACTTC
cdr3_aa: CASSVTPGSYEQYF
clone_size: .
j_call: TRBJ2-7
d_call: .
v_call: TRBV9

cdr3_nt: TGTGCCAGCAGCCCCCGGGGAAGGGGGCAAGATACGCAGTATTTT
cdr3_aa: CASSPRGRGQDTQYF
clone_size: .
j_call: TRBJ2-3
d_call: TRBD1
v_call: TRBV13

cdr3_nt: TGTGCCAGCAGTTTAGGCAGGGGGGTCTACGAGCAGTACTTC
cdr3_aa: CASSLGRGVYEQYF
clone_size: once
j_call: TRBJ2-7
d_call: .
v_call: TRBV27

cdr3_nt: TGTGCCAGCAGCCAAGTATTACTAGGACGCGAAAACATTCAGTACTTC
cdr3_aa: CASSQVLLGRENIQYF
clone_size: .
j_call: TRBJ2-4
d_call: .
v_call: TRBV3-1/TRBV3-2

cdr3_nt: TGTGCCAGCCTTTTTTCGGCAGGGGAGGACGGGGAGCTGTTTTTT
cdr3_aa: CASLFSAGEDGELFF
clone_size: .
j_call: TRBJ2-2
d_call: .
v_call: TRBV28

cdr3_nt: TGTGCCAGCAGTGACTCAGGGGATACCTACAATGAGCAGTTCTTC
cdr3_aa: CASSDSGDTYNEQFF
clone_size: .
j_call: TRBJ2-1
d_call: .
v_call: TRBV6-4

cdr3_nt: TGTGCCAGCAGCTCTCAGAAGACGGAGAACACTGAAGCTTTCTTT
cdr3_aa: CASSSQKTENTEAFF
clone_size: .
j_call: TRBJ1-1
d_call: .
v_call: TRBV21-1

cdr3_nt: TGCAGCGTTGATGGGACGGACCTATACAATGAGCAGTTCTTC
cdr3_aa: CSVDGTDLYNEQFF
clone_size: .
j_call: TRBJ2-1
d_call: .
v_call: TRBV29-1

cdr3_nt: TGCGCCAGCAGCCGAACGACCGGGACAGGGGAGAACATTCAGTACTTC
cdr3_aa: CASSRTTGTGENIQYF
clone_size: .
j_call: TRBJ2-4
d_call: TRBD1
v_call: TRBV4-1

cdr3_nt: TGTGCCTGGAGTCCCAGTACCTACGAGCAGTACTTC
cdr3_aa: CAWSPSTYEQYF
clone_size: .
j_call: TRBJ2-7
d_call: .
v_call: TRBV30

cdr3_nt: TGTGCCAGCAGTCCCCCCACTAGCGGGAGTGGGGCAGATACGCAGTATTTT
cdr3_aa: CASSPPTSGSGADTQYF
clone_size: .
j_call: TRBJ2-3
d_call: TRBD2
v_call: TRBV28

cdr3_nt: TGTGCCAGTAGCCCTAGCGGATACGAGCAGTACTTC
cdr3_aa: CASSPSGYEQYF
clone_size: .
j_call: TRBJ2-7
d_call: TRBD2
v_call: TRBV19

cdr3_nt: TGTGCCAGCAGTTTGTCCAGCGAGAACTATGGCTACACCTTC
cdr3_aa: CASSLSSENYGYTF
clone_size: .
j_call: TRBJ1-2
d_call: .
v_call: TRBV28

cdr3_nt: TGTGCCAGCAGCCCGGTCGGACTAGCGGGGGGATTGGTGGGAGATACGCAGTATTTT
cdr3_aa: CASSPVGLAGGLVGDTQYF
clone_size: .
j_call: TRBJ2-3
d_call: TRBD2
v_call: TRBV7-3

cdr3_nt: TGTGCCAGTTGGGGCAGGGCCGAGGGGAATCAGCCCCAGCATTTT
cdr3_aa: CASWGRAEGNQPQHF
clone_size: .
j_call: TRBJ1-5
d_call: .
v_call: TRBV27

cdr3_nt: TGTGCCAGCAGCCCCACTAGCGGGTCTTACAATGAGCAGTTCTTC
cdr3_aa: CASSPTSGSYNEQFF
clone_size: .
j_call: TRBJ2-1
d_call: TRBD2
v_call: TRBV7-2

cdr3_nt: TGTGCCAGCAGGGCCCTACAGGGGACCGCAGGTCCCTTT
cdr3_aa: CASRALQGTAGPF
clone_size: .
j_call: TRBJ1-6
d_call: TRBD1
v_call: TRBV2

cdr3_nt: TGCGCCAGCAGCCGCGCGGGGGTGAACACCGGGGAGCTGTTTTTT
cdr3_aa: CASSRAGVNTGELFF
clone_size: .
j_call: TRBJ2-2
d_call: TRBD2
v_call: TRBV4-1

cdr3_nt: TGTGCCAGCAGCCGCCCCAGGGGGAATGACTATGGCTACACCTTC
cdr3_aa: CASSRPRGNDYGYTF
clone_size: .
j_call: TRBJ1-2
d_call: TRBD1
v_call: TRBV4-2

cdr3_nt: TGTGCCAGCAGCCAACCCGGGGCGGGGGTTCCGGATACGCAGTATTTT
cdr3_aa: CASSQPGAGVPDTQYF
clone_size: .
j_call: TRBJ2-3
d_call: TRBD2
v_call: TRBV4-2

cdr3_nt: TGCGCCAGCAGCACAATAGCGGGAGGCCCTTCTGTGCAGTTCTTC
cdr3_aa: CASSTIAGGPSVQFF
clone_size: .
j_call: TRBJ2-1
d_call: TRBD2
v_call: TRBV5-1

cdr3_nt: TGTGCCAGCAGCTTAGTTTTGGCCAGGGGGCGTGATGGCTACACCTTC
cdr3_aa: CASSLVLARGRDGYTF
clone_size: .
j_call: TRBJ1-2
d_call: TRBD1
v_call: TRBV7-9

cdr3_nt: TGTGCCACCAGCAGAGAGGCTTCCTACGAGCAGTACTTC
cdr3_aa: CATSREASYEQYF
clone_size: .
j_call: TRBJ2-7
d_call: .
v_call: TRBV15

cdr3_nt: TGTGCCAGCAGTATCTCCCGCTACCCCTCCGGCTACACCTTC
cdr3_aa: CASSISRYPSGYTF
clone_size: .
j_call: TRBJ1-2
d_call: .
v_call: TRBV7-9

cdr3_nt: TGTGCCAGCAGTTTGGGAGGGACGAGGGATGAAAAACTGTTTTTT
cdr3_aa: CASSLGGTRDEKLFF
clone_size: .
j_call: TRBJ1-4
d_call: .
v_call: TRBV28

cdr3_nt: TGTGCCAGCAGCTTAGCGGGGGGCAATGACAACACTGAAGCTTTCTTT
cdr3_aa: CASSLAGGNDNTEAFF
clone_size: .
j_call: TRBJ1-1
d_call: .
v_call: TRBV11-2

cdr3_nt: TGTGCCAGCAGTTACCGGACAGGCCCAAACATTCAGTACTTC
cdr3_aa: CASSYRTGPNIQYF
clone_size: .
j_call: TRBJ2-4
d_call: TRBD1
v_call: TRBV6-5

cdr3_nt: TGTGCCAGCAGCTTAATTGCGGGGGCCTCCTACGAGCAGTACTTC
cdr3_aa: CASSLIAGASYEQYF
clone_size: .
j_call: TRBJ2-7
d_call: .
v_call: TRBV7-3